This T cell receptor (beta chain) stems from a study of blood T cell repertoires in COVID-19. Background on the study: Researchers got acute and convalescent COVID-19 samples from the United States, Italy and Spain. PBMCs, B-cell-depleted T cells, or T cells were the source of the cDNA or gDNA that made up the material.

Per the authors' pipeline: Estimation of nucleated cell counts was performed using reference gene primer amplification. Profiling relied on immunoSEQ multiplex PCR, and the TCRdb table lists in-frame clones only, not all of them. The V and J calls and the clone size are those of that table, but D and trimming were determined from the DNA. The sample lists under 300,000 clones, approximately 87% occurring once. The germline gives CDR1 LNHDA, CDR2 SQIVND (reference sequence). V lost 3 bases and J 5 bases, leaving 13 bases between the germline ends. The CDR3 length is 14 residues. This rearrangement joins TRBV19 to TRBJ1-1; D not certain. The sample taken for sequencing was peripheral blood. The receptor was isolated from a woman aged 25 to 39 with COVID-19, enrolled during active disease. The CDR3 DNA reads as TGTGCCAGTAGTATGGCGTCCGGGGTGACTGAAGCTTTCTTT. Its protein product is CASSMASGVTEAFF.